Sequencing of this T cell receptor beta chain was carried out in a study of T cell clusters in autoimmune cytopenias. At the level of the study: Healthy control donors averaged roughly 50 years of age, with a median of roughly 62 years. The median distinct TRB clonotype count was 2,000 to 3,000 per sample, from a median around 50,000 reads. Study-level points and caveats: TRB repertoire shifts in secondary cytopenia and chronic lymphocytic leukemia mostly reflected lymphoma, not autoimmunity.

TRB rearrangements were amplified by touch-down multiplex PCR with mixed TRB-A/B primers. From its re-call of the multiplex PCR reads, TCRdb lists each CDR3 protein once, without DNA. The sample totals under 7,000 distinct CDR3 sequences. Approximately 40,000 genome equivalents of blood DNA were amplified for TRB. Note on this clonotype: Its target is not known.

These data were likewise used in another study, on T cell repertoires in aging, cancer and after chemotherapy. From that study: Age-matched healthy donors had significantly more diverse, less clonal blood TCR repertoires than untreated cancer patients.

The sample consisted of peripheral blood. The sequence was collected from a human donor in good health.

The CDR3 here is CASSRTPIDNEQFF. The chain is built from TRBV6-4 and TRBJ2-1. Germline V lookup: CDR1 MRHNA, CDR2 SNTAGT. The CDR3 sequence is 14 residues long.